This T cell receptor (beta chain) was sequenced for a study of cytomegalovirus exposure and HLA in healthy donors. Study-wide results and limits: Cytomegalovirus association was assigned to about 150 TCR beta chains.

With 60 Vbeta and 13 Jbeta primers, the PCR was carried out. The data were produced by immunoSEQ multiplex PCR, yet TCRdb's version contains in-frame clones alone and is incomplete. In the table there are about 100,000 clones, more than 75% of which are singletons. The V end was cut by 7 bases, the J end by 10 bases, with 14 bases between. CDR3 length: 12 residues. Germline-derived CDR1 and CDR2 are MNHNY and SVGAGI (reference sequence). This clone was seen a few times. Its target is unknown. The J gene is TRBJ2-1, the V gene TRBV6-6, with D possibly being TRBD2 (6 bases). The source is a woman in her fifties or sixties in good health and CMV-seronegative. The specimen was PBMCs. CDR3 protein: CASTWTAGEQFF. In DNA form, the CDR3 reads TGTGCCAGCACCTGGACGGCGGGGGAGCAGTTCTTC.